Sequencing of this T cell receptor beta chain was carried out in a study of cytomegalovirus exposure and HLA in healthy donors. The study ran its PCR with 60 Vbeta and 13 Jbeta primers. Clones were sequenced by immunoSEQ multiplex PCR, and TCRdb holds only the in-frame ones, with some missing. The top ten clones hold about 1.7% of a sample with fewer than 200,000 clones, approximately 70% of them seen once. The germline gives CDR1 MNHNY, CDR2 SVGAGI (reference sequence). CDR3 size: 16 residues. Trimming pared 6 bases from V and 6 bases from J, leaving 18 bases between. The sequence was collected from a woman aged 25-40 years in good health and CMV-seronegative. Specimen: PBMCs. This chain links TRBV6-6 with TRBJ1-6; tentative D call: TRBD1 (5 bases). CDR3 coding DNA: TGTGCCAGCAGATCCGCCCCAGGGAGGGCTAATTCACCCCTCCACTTT. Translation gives CASRSAPGRANSPLHF.